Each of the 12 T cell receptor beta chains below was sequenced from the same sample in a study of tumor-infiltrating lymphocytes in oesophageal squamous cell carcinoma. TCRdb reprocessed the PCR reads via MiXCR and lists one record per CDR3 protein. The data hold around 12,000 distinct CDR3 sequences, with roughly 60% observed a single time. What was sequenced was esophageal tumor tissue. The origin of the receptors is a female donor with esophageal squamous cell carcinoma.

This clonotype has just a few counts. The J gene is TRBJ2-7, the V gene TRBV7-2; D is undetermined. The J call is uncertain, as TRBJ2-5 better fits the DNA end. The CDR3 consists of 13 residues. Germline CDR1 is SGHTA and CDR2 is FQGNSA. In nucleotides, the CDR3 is TGTGCCAGCAGCAAACAAGCCCAGGAGACCCAGTACTTC. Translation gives CASSKQAQETQYF.

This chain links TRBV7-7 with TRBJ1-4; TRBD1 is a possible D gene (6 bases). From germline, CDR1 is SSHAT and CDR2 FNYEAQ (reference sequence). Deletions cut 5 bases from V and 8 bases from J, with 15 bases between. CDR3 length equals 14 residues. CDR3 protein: CASSLQGGTEKLFF. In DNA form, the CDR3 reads TGTGCCAGCAGCCTACAGGGTGGTACGGAAAAACTGTTTTTT. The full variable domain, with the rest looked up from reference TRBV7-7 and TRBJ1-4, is GAGVSQSPRYKVTKRGQDVTLRCDPISSHATLYWYQQALGQGPEFLTYFNYEAQPDKSGLPSDRFSAERPEGSISTLTIQRTEQRDSAMYRCASSLQGGTEKLFFGSGTQLSVL.

This CDR3 is CASKDRVLNTGELFF. DNA for the CDR3: TGTGCCAGCAAAGACAGGGTTCTCAACACCGGGGAGCTGTTTTTT. The chain joins TRBV12-3 or TRBV12-4 to TRBJ2-2; 7 nucleotides align to TRBD1. V lost 7 bases and J lost 2; bases outside the gene matches: 7. This CDR3 has 15 residues.

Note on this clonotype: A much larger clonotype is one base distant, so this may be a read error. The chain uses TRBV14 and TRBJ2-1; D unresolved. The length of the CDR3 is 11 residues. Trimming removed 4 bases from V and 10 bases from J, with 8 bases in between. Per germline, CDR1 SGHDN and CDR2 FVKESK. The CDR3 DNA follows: TGTGCCAGCAGCCTAGGTTACGAGCAGTTCTTC. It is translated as CASSLGYEQFF.

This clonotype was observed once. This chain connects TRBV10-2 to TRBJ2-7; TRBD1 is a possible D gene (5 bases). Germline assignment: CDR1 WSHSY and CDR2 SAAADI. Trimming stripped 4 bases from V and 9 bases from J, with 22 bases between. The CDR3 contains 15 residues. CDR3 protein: CASSGSGQGTDTQYF. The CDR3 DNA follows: TGCGCCAGCAGTGGTTCCGGACAAGGCACAGATACGCAGTACTTC.

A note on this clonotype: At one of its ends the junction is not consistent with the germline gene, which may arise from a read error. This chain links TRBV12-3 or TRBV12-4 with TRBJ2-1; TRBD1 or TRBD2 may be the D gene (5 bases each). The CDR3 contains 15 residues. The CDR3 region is CASCTSGTSHNEQFF. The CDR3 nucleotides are TGTGCCAGCTGCACTTCGGGGACCTCCCACAATGAGCAGTTCTTC.

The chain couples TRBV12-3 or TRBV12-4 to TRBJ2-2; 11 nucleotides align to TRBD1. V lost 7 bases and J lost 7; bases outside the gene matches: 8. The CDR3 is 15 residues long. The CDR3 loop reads CASKRTGGTGGELFF. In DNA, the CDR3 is TGTGCCAGCAAAAGGACAGGGGGCACAGGCGGGGAGCTGTTTTTT.

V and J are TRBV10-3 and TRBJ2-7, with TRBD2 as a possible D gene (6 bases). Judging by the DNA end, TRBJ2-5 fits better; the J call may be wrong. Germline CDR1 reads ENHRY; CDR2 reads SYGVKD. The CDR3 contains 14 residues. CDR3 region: CAISDSGGGETQYF. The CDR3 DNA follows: TGTGCCATCAGTGATTCCGGTGGGGGGGAGACCCAGTACTTC.

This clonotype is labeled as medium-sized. CDR3 amino acids: CASSEMESYGYTF. CDR3 DNA sequence: TGTGCCAGCAGTGAAATGGAATCCTATGGCTACACCTTC. This chain joins TRBV25-1 and TRBJ1-2; D is ambiguous. Germline V lookup: CDR1 MGHDK, CDR2 SYGVNS. This CDR3 comprises 13 residues. Trimming took 2 bases from V and 4 from J, leaving 8 bases between them.

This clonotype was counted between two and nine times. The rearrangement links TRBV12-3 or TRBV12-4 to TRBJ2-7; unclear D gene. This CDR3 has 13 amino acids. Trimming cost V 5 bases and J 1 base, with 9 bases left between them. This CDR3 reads CASSDETSYEQYF. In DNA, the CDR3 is TGTGCCAGCAGTGATGAGACTTCCTACGAGCAGTACTTC.

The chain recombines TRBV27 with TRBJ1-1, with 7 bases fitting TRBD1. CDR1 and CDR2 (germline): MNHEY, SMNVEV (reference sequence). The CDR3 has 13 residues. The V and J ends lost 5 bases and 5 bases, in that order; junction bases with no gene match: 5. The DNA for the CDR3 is TGTGCCAGCAGTGACAGGGCGAGAACTGAAGCTTTCTTT. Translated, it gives CASSDRARTEAFF.

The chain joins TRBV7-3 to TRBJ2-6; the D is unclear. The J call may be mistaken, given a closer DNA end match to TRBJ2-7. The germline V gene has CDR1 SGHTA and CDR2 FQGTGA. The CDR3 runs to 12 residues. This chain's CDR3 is CASSFDGYEQYF. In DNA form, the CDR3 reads TGTGCCAGCAGCTTCGACGGCTACGAGCAGTACTTC.